The 15 T cell receptor beta chains listed next were all sequenced from one sample in a study of Ad26.COV2.S vaccination and SARS-CoV-2 variants. Profiled with immunoSEQ multiplex PCR; TCRdb holds only in-frame clones, not every one. This sample has tens of thousands of clones, with about four fifths found just once. The sequencing here drew on peripheral blood, taken after recovery from COVID-19. Receptor source: a human donor who had recovered from COVID-19.

The table lists this clone with a few counts. J is TRBJ1-1 and V is TRBV27; D perhaps matches TRBD1 (5 bases). CDR3 length equals 16 residues. Germline CDR1 and CDR2: MNHEY and SMNVEV (reference sequence). V lost 6 bases to trimming and J lost 0 bases, with 17 bases between them. The CDR3 coding sequence is TGTGCCAGCAGCTATGGAGGGGCAGCCCTGAACACTGAAGCTTTCTTT. Its protein is CASSYGGAALNTEAFF.

This clone was observed a single time. The chain joins TRBV13 to TRBJ2-1; no firm D call. The V and J ends lost 1 base and 9 bases respectively, with 10 bases between them. Per the germline V gene, CDR1 is PRHDT and CDR2 is FYEKMQ (reference sequence). The CDR3 is 13 amino acids. The CDR3 spells CASSLAGDGEQFF. The CDR3 DNA is TGTGCCAGCAGCTTAGCGGGTGATGGTGAGCAGTTCTTC.

This clone was picked up one time. The chain joins TRBV28 to TRBJ2-7, with 10 bases identical to TRBD1. The CDR3 consists of 13 residues. Germline V gene sequence: CDR1 MDHEN, CDR2 SYDVKM. Losses at the gene ends were 8 bases for V and 3 bases for J; bases not matched to a gene: 4. CDR3: CASSTGGGYEQYF. CDR3 sequence (DNA): TGTGCCAGCTCGACAGGGGGCGGCTACGAGCAGTACTTC.

This chain uses TRBV18 with TRBJ1-2; D remains unclear. The germline gives CDR1 KGHSH, CDR2 LQKENI. V lost 3 bases to trimming and J lost 8 bases, with 10 bases between them. The CDR3 length is 12 residues. For the CDR3, the DNA is TGTGCCAGCTCACCGTCAGGCTGGGGCTACACCTTC. It encodes CASSPSGWGYTF.

The chain employs TRBV28 and TRBJ1-2, with D uncertain. CDR1 is MDHEN and CDR2 is SYDVKM in the germline V gene. The V gene lost 4 bases and the J gene lost 3 bases, with 6 bases spanning the gap. There are 12 residues in the CDR3. The DNA of the CDR3 is TGTGCCAGCAGTTGGGAGGACTATGGCTACACCTTC. Its protein product is CASSWEDYGYTF.

The rearrangement links TRBV10-3 to TRBJ2-3; D call uncertain. CDR1 is ENHRY, CDR2 SYGVKD, per germline. The CDR3 has 12 amino acids. Trimming cost V 4 bases and J 2 bases, with 4 bases left between them. CDR3 nucleotide sequence: TGTGCCATCAGTGGAGACACAGATACGCAGTATTTT. It codes for CAISGDTDTQYF.

This clone was found once. This chain joins TRBV25-1 and TRBJ2-5; 7 bases are shared with TRBD1. This CDR3 has 15 amino acids. CDR1 and CDR2 from the germline V gene are MGHDK and SYGVNS. With V trimmed by 3 bases and J by 2 bases, 6 bases remained unmatched. The CDR3, as DNA: TGTGCCAGCAGTGATATGACAGGGCGGCAAGAGACCCAGTACTTC. Its translation is CASSDMTGRQETQYF. Complete variable domain (other parts from reference TRBV25-1 and TRBJ2-5): EADIYQTPRYLVIGTGKKITLECSQTMGHDKMYWYQQDPGMELHLIHYSYGVNSTEKGDLSSESTVSRIRTEHFPLTLESARPSHTSQYLCASSDMTGRQETQYFGPGTRLLVL.

This clone showed up just once. The chain is built from TRBV29-1 and TRBJ2-3; tentatively, D is TRBD1 or TRBD2 (6 bases each). The CDR3 has 14 residues. From germline, CDR1 is SQVTM and CDR2 ANQGSEA. DNA of the CDR3: TGCACCACGATGGGGGGCTCTAAAGGGGATACGCAGTATTTT. Encoded protein: CTTMGGSKGDTQYF.

CDR3 sequence (DNA): TGTGCCAGCTCACCAAGACAGGGGGTCACCGGGGAGCTGTTTTTT. Translated: CASSPRQGVTGELFF. The chain couples TRBV18 to TRBJ2-2, with 9 bases lining up with TRBD1. This CDR3 is 15 amino acids long. Germline CDR1 and CDR2: KGHSH and LQKENI. The V segment lost 2 bases and the J segment 4 bases; nucleotides outside the gene matches: 2.

DNA of the CDR3: TGTGCCAGCTCACCACCGTGGGAAACCGGGGAGCTGTTTTTT. Protein product: CASSPPWETGELFF. The genes are TRBV18 and TRBJ2-2; no reliable D call. The germline V gene has CDR1 KGHSH and CDR2 LQKENI. The CDR3 has 14 residues. V shed 0 bases and J shed 5 bases, with 7 bases lying between them.

The chain carries TRBV7-6 and TRBJ2-5; D is unclear. CDR1 is SGHVS, CDR2 FNYEAQ, per germline. The CDR3 runs to 14 residues. V lost 5 bases and J lost 3, with 13 bases in between. CDR3 in DNA: TGTGCCAGCAGCCTTCCCTTTAACGAAGAGACCCAGTACTTC. Protein: CASSLPFNEETQYF.

J is TRBJ2-2 and V is TRBV28; 8 nucleotides align to TRBD2. The CDR3 covers 14 residues. The ends lost 5 bases at V and 12 bases at J; junction bases unmatched: 11. The germline V gene encodes CDR1 MDHEN and CDR2 SYDVKM. The CDR3: CASSPATGGMKLFF. The CDR3 DNA reads TGTGCCAGCAGTCCCGCTACGGGGGGGATGAAGCTGTTTTTT. Variable domain in full (rest from reference TRBV28 and TRBJ2-2): DVKVTQSSRYLVKRTGEKVFLECVQDMDHENMFWYRQDPGLGLRLIYFSYDVKMKEKGDIPEGYSVSREKKERFSLILESASTNQTSMYLCASSPATGGMKLFFGEGSRLTVL.

This clone came up once. This rearrangement joins TRBV6-5 to TRBJ1-1; 8 bases are a match to TRBD1. Looked up from germline, CDR1 is MNHEY and CDR2 is SVGAGI. V lost 6 bases to trimming and J lost 1 base; unmatched junction nucleotides: 1. This CDR3 has 13 amino acids. CDR3 bases: TGTGCCAGCAGGGACAGGGAGAACACTGAAGCTTTCTTT. This translates into CASRDRENTEAFF.

The rearrangement joins TRBV11-3 to TRBJ2-3, with D uncertain. The CDR3 covers 15 residues. V was cut by 2 bases and J by 3 bases, with 12 bases left in between. Looked up from germline, CDR1 is SGHNT and CDR2 is YENEEA. The CDR3 DNA follows: TGTGCCAGCAGCTTACACAGTGTTATAACAGATACGCAGTATTTT. Its translation is CASSLHSVITDTQYF.

This clone was detected once. The V and J genes are TRBV2 and TRBJ2-7; no reliable D call. V was clipped by 5 bases and J by 0 bases, with 14 bases between them. This CDR3 has 15 residues. Per germline, CDR1 SNHLY and CDR2 FYNNEI. The CDR3 region is CASSPLGAISYEQYF. DNA for the CDR3: TGTGCCAGCAGTCCCCTTGGAGCGATCTCCTACGAGCAGTACTTC.